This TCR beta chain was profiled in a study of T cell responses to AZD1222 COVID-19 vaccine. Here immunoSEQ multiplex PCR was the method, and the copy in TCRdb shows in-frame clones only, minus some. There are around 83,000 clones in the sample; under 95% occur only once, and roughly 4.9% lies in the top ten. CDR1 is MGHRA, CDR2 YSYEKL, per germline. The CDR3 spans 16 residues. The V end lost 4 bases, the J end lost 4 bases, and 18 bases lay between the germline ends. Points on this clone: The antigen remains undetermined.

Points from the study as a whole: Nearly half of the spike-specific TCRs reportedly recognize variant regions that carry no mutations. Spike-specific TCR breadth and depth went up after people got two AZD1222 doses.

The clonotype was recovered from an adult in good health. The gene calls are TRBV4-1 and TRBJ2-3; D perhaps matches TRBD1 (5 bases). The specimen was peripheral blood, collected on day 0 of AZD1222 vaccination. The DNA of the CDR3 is TGCGCCAGCAGCCGATTAGGGGCCTTGGTCCCAGATACGCAGTATTTT. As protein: CASSRLGALVPDTQYF.